This note documents a single TCR beta chain sequence. The sample belongs to a study of cytotoxic CD8 clonotypes in ibrutinib-treated CLL. The overall study: Researchers reported ten to eleven relapsed/refractory and approximately 16 treatment-naive patients, 17 of them IGHV unmutated. Investigators collected response samples after a median roughly 12 months of treatment, range 6 to 36.

The CDR3 length is 17 residues. Germline values: CDR1 SGHTA, CDR2 FQGTGA. V trimming: 2 bases; J trimming: 5 bases; junction bases outside the gene matches: 10. TCRdb keeps only in-frame clones here, not all; method: immunoSEQ multiplex PCR. The sample holds around 310,000 clones, roughly 85% seen once. This receptor was identified in a human donor with chronic lymphocytic leukemia. The starting material was PBMCs, obtained before ibrutinib treatment. The V and J genes are TRBV7-3 and TRBJ2-3, with 10 positions matching TRBD2. CDR3 loop: CASSLDARAGGRDTQYF. CDR3 bases: TGTGCCAGCAGCTTAGACGCTCGAGCGGGAGGGCGAGATACGCAGTATTTT.